Here is one TCR beta chain with its context. Its cognate antigen is unknown. Produced via immunoSEQ multiplex PCR; TCRdb's table is partial and in-frame only. This sample has roughly 1,600,000 clones, with about 98.5% found just once. This specimen belongs to a study of shared clonotypes between healthy human individuals. Findings and caveats of the study: What naive subsets generally showed was a larger estimated richness than memory subsets showed. About 5% of naive CD4 clonotypes were common to several donors.

CD4+ cells were split into CD45RA+ naive and CD45RA-negative memory subsets. Between the trimmed V and J ends, which lost 2 bases and 4 bases, there was a span of 12 bases. CDR3 length equals 14 residues. Germline CDR1 ENHRY, CDR2 SYGVKD. The TCR was taken from a man aged 25-40 years in good health. The sample taken for sequencing was naive CD4+ T cells sorted from blood. Subset defined: CD45RA+ positively selected. J is TRBJ2-7 and V is TRBV10-3; D is unclear. CDR3 nucleotide sequence: TGTGCCATCAGTGAGACTCCAGTGGAATACGAGCAGTACTTC. This codes for CAISETPVEYEQYF.